This T cell receptor (beta chain) was sequenced during a study of regulatory T cells in long-lasting Graves disease (dated by TCRdb to the early 2020s). For context, the study as a whole: Newly diagnosed Graves' disease patients had taken antithyroid drugs for less than 3 months. TCR sequencing covered some 13 persistent and some 20 newly diagnosed Graves' disease patients, some 35 samples in total. The study was registered as a clinical trial and conducted in China. Peripheral blood TCR sequencing and RNA sequencing compared persistent Graves' disease patients with newly diagnosed Graves' disease patients. Broad study findings and their caveats: Only peripheral blood was studied, because thyroid tissue, the primary lesion, was inaccessible. Persistent patients shared more public clonotypes among themselves (2,741) than newly diagnosed patients did (nearly 1,000). Compared with newly diagnosed patients, persistent Graves' disease patients had lower TCR Shannon entropy and fewer highly expanded clones, which suggests clonal expansion. TRBV28, TRBJ1-2 and TRBJ2-5 were preferentially used in persistent disease, while TRBV20-1 and TRBJ2-1 were favored in newly diagnosed disease. Only the TCR beta chain was sequenced and analyzed. The authors acknowledged the small sample size as a limitation that may reduce accuracy.

Preparation of the library involved multiplex PCR. The instrument was an Illumina HiSeq 4000. iRepertoire HTBI primers and Arm-PCR amplification of CDR3 regions were used to construct TCR beta libraries. Gel purification was performed on PCR products prior to sequencing. On the study's bioinformatics: Across samples, 55 to 80 TRBV and roughly 13 TRBJ segments were identified and used for gene usage analysis of CDR3 amino acid clonotypes. COPE and FqMerger were used to merge filtered high-quality paired reads into contigs. BLAST was used to align contigs to the IMGT TRBV, TRBD and TRBJ reference genes, and CDR3 was defined following IMGT. Highly expanded clones were defined as clonotypes with a frequency above 0.1%. Repertoire diversity was measured by Shannon entropy, and V-J evenness by the Gini coefficient. Public clonotypes were defined as clonotypes shared by more than one individual. Using fastp trimming at Q25 and MiXCR clonotype assembly, TCRdb reanalyzed the public sequencing data and kept in-frame beta chains. Entries that share a CDR3 protein sequence are merged under the most common genes and DNA. TCRdb, rather than the study authors, made the V and J calls. The sample profile shows hundreds of thousands of distinct CDR3 sequences; 15% to 18% of them were found once. In total, the top ten clones hold 20% to 25% of the sample.

This clonotype was recorded many times. No cognate antigen has been identified for it. Per-base qualities were not stored, and no clone one base away is much larger. Per the publication, the time point label means: newly diagnosed GD, antithyroid drugs for less than 3 months. For both TCR sequencing and RNA sequencing, RNA was extracted from PBMCs in TRIzol. The diagnosis of Graves' disease followed American Thyroid Association guidelines. Patients for the study were recruited at an endocrinology department in Xi'an, China. From each patient, around 9 milliliters of peripheral blood was collected into an EDTA anticoagulant tube. Ficoll Paque Plus density gradient separation was used to isolate PBMCs, and no further T cell sorting was done. An Agilent 2100 Bioanalyzer and agarose gel were used to check RNA quality, while a NanoDrop 2000 measured RNA concentration. Via the germline V gene, CDR1 is SNHLY and CDR2 FYNNEI. Including the terminal cysteine and phenylalanine, the CDR3 comprises 14 residues. The retained sequence is limited to the CDR3, 42 bases, with the frame set at the first base. V and J are trimmed by 7 bases and 1 base, and the gene matches miss 2 bases of the junction.

Rearrangement joined TRBV2 to TRBJ1-1, with 11 middle bases fitting TRBD1. This clonotype was sampled from a female donor with Graves disease. The sample consisted of peripheral blood mononuclear cells (PBMCs), taken at new diagnosis, from a patient treated with antithyroid drugs. Here the CDR3 is given as CASKGTGGNTEAFF. The nucleotides read TGTGCCAGCAAGGGGACAGGGGGGAACACTGAAGCTTTCTTT. This CDR3, with the reference TRBV2 and TRBJ1-1 proteins standing in past its ends, gives the full variable domain EPEVTQTPSHQVTQMGQEVILRCVPISNHLYFYWYRQILGQKVEFLVSFYNNEISEKSEIFDDQFSVERPDGSNFTLKIRSTKLEDSAMYFCASKGTGGNTEAFFGQGTRLTVV.